This T cell receptor (beta chain) was sequenced during a study of spatial heterogeneity in lung cancer. Study results and caveats: Counts of expanded alpha and beta TCRs within tumors tracked the tumor nonsynonymous mutation count.

Carried by each TCR cDNA molecule was a unique molecular identifier. Using its own MiXCR run on the 5' RACE reads, TCRdb lists one record per CDR3 protein. The data show 15,000 to 20,000 distinct CDR3 sequences, roughly 6% seen once. Described time point: sample taken at primary tumor resection. Patients with untreated early-stage non-small cell lung cancer, numbering 72, were the donors. The CDR3 is made up of 14 amino acids. Trimming pared 5 bases from V and 4 bases from J, leaving 12 bases between. This clonotype was detected many times. The antigen remains unidentified. The sample consisted of lung tumor tissue, taken at surgery. The clonotype was recovered from a female donor with early-stage non-small cell lung cancer. The chain joins TRBV12-3 or TRBV12-4 to TRBJ1-5, with D tentatively TRBD1 (5 bases). The CDR3 protein is CASSTGQGNQPQHF. CDR3 nucleotides: TGTGCCAGCAGTACAGGTCAAGGTAATCAGCCCCAGCATTTT.